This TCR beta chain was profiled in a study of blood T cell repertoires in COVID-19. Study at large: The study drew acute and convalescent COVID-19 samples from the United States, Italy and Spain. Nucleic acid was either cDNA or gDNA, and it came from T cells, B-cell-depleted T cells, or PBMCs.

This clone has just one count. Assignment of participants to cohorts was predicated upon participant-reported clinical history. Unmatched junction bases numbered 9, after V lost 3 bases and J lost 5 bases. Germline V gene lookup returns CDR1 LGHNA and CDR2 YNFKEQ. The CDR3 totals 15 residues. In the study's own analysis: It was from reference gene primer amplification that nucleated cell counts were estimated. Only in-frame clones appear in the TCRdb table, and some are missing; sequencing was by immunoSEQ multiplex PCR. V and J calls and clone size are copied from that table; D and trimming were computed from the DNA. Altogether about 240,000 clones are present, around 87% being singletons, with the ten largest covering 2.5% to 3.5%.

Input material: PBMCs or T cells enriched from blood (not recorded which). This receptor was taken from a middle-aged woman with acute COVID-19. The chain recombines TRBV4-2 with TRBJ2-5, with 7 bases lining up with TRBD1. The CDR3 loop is CASSHETGTGETQYF. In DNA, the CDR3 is TGTGCCAGCAGCCACGAGACAGGGACGGGGGAGACCCAGTACTTC.